This TCR beta chain was retrieved from a study of shared clonotypes between healthy human individuals. Findings and limits, study-wide: Represented diversity, genetic and exposure-history alike, was limited by few donors.

As for this clone: Its antigen remains unknown.

Healthy and HIV-negative, the adult donors had no recent acute infections or vaccinations. CD45RO+ cells and CCR7-negative CD45RA+ TemRA cells were combined as CD8 memory. Sequenced by immunoSEQ multiplex PCR; TCRdb stores in-frame clones only, minus some. The sample lists roughly 660,000 clones, 90% occurring once. From germline, CDR1 is SGHVS and CDR2 FQNEAQ. CDR3 length: 12 residues. The V end lost 4 bases, the J end lost 7 bases, and 7 bases lay between the germline ends. Sequencing input: memory CD8+ T cells from PBMCs. Documented subset: CD45RO+ cells pooled with CCR7-negative TemRA cells. The receptor's source is a man aged 18 to 29 in good health. Some clones in this sample may be carry-over from other donors' samples. This chain uses TRBV7-8 with TRBJ2-2; weak D call: TRBD1 (5 bases). The CDR3: CASSSRGGELFF. The CDR3 nucleotides are TGTGCCAGCAGCTCAAGGGGCGGGGAGCTGTTTTTT.